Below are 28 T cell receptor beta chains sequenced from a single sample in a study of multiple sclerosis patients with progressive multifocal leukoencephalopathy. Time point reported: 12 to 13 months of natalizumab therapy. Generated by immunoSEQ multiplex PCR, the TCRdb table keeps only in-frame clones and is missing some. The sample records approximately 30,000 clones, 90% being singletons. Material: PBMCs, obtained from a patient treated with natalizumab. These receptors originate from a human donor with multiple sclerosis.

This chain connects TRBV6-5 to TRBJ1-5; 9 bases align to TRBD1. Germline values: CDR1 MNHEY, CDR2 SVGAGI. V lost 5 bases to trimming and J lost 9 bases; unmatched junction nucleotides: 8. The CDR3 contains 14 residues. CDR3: CASSENRGQPPQHF. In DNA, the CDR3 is TGTGCCAGCAGTGAAAACAGGGGGCAACCGCCCCAGCATTTT.

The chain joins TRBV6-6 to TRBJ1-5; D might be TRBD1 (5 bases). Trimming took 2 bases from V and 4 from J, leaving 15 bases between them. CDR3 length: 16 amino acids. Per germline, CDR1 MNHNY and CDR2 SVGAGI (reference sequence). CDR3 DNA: TGTGCCAGCAGTTACGGGACGGGGGTGATGAATCAGCCCCAGCATTTT. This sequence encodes CASSYGTGVMNQPQHF.

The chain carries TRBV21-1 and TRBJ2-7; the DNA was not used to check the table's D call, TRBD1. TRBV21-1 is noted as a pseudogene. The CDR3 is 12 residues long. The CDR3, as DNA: TGTGCCAGCAGCAAAACAGGGTACGAGCAGTACTTC. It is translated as CASSKTGYEQYF.

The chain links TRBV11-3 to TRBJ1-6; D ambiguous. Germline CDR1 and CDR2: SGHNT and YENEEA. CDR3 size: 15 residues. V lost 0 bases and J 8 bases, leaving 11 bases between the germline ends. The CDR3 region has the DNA TGTGCCAGCAGCTTAGATGGCAGTCGGGATTCACCCCTCCACTTT. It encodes CASSLDGSRDSPLHF.

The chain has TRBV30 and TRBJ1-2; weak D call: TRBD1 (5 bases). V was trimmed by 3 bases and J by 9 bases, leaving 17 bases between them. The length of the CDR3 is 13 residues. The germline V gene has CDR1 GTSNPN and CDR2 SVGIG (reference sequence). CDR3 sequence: CAWRGGTRASYTF. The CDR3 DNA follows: TGTGCCTGGAGGGGGGGGACCCGGGCTAGCTACACCTTC.

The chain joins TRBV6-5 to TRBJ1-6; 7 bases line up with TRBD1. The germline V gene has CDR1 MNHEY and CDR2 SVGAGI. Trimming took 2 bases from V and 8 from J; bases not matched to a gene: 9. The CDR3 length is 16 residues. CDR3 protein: CASSYGGRGLDSPLHF. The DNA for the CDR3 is TGTGCCAGCAGTTACGGGGGTAGGGGGCTAGATTCACCCCTCCACTTT.

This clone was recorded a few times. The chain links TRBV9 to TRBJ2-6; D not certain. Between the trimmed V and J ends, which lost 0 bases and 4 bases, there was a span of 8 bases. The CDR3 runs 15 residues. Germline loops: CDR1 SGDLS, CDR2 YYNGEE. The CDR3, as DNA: TGTGCCAGCAGCGTAGTAGGGCTCGGGGCCAACGTCCTGACTTTC. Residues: CASSVVGLGANVLTF.

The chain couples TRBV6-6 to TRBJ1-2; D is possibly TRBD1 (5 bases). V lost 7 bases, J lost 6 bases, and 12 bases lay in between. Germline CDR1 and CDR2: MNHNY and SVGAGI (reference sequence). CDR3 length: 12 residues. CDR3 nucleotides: TGTGCCAGCACCGAGATGGGGCATGGCTACACCTTC. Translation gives CASTEMGHGYTF.

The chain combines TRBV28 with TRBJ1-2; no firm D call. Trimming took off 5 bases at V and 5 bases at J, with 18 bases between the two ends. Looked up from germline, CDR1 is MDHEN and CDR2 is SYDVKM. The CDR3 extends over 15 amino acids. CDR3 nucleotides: TGTGCCAGCAGTAGGCCCCCGGGAAGTAAATATGGCTACACCTTC. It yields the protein CASSRPPGSKYGYTF.

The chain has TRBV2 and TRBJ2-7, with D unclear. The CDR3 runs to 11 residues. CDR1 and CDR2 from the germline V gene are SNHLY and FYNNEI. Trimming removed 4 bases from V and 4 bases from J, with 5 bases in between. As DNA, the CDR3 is TGTGCCAGCAGTGTCAGTTACGAGCAGTACTTC. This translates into CASSVSYEQYF.

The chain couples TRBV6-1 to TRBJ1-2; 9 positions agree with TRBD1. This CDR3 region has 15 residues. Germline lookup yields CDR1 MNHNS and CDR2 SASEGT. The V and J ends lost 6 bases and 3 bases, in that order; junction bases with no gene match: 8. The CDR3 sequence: CASSVQGAGDYGYTF. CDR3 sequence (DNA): TGTGCCAGCAGCGTACAGGGGGCTGGGGACTATGGCTACACCTTC.

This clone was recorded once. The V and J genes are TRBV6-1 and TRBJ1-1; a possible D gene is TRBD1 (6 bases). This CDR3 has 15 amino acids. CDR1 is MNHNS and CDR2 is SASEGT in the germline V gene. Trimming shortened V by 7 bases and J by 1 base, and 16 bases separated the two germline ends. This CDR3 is CASTKHQGKNTEAFF. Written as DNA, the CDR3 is TGTGCCAGCACCAAACATCAGGGGAAGAACACTGAAGCTTTCTTT.

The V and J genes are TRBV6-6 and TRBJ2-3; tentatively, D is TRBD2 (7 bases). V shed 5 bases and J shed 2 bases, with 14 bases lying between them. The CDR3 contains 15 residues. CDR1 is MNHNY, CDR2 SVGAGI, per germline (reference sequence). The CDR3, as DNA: TGTGCCAGCAGTCCTCGGGGGGCCGCCACAGATACGCAGTATTTT. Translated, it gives CASSPRGAATDTQYF.

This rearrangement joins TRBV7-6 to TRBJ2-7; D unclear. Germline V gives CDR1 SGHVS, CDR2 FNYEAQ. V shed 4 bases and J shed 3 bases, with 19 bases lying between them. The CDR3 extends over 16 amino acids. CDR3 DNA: TGTGCCAGCAGCTCCTCCCTGGGGATACAGAGCTACGAGCAGTACTTC. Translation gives CASSSSLGIQSYEQYF.

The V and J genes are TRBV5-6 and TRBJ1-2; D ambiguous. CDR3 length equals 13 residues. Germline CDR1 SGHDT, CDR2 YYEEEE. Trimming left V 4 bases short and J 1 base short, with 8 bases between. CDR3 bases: TGTGCCAGCAGCCCCACCCGTAACTATGGCTACACCTTC. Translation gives CASSPTRNYGYTF.

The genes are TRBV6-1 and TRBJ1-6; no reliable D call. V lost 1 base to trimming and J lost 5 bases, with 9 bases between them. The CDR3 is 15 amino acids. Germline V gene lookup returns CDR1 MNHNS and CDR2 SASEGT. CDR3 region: CASSEVQGNNSPLHF. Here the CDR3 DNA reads TGTGCCAGCAGTGAAGTACAAGGCAATAATTCACCCCTCCACTTT.

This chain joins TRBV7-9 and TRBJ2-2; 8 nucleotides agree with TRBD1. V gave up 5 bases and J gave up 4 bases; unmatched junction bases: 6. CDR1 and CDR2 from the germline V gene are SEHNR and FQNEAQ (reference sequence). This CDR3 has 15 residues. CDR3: CASSTGTGGTGELFF. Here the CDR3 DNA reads TGTGCCAGCAGCACAGGGACAGGCGGCACCGGGGAGCTGTTTTTT.

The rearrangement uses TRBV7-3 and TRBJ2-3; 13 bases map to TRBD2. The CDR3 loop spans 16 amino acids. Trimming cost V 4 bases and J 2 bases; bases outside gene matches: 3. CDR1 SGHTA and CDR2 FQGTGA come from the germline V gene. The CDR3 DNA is TGTGCCAGCAGCTCGGGACTAGCGGGGTACACAGATACGCAGTATTTT. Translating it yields CASSSGLAGYTDTQYF.

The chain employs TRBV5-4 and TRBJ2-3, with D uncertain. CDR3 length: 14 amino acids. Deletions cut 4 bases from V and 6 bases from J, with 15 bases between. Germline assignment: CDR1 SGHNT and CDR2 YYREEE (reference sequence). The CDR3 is CASSVGYKGDTQYF. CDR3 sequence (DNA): TGTGCCAGCAGCGTTGGGTATAAAGGGGATACGCAGTATTTT.

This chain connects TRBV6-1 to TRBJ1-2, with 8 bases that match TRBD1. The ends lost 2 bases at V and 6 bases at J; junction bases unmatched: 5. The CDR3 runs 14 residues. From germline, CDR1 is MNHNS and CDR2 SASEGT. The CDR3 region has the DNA TGTGCCAGCAGTGAAACTCACAGGGGGAATGGCTACACCTTC. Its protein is CASSETHRGNGYTF.

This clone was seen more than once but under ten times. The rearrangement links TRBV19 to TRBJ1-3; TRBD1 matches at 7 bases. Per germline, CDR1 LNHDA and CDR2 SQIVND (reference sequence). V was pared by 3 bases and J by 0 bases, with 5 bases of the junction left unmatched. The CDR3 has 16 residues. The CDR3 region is CASSIDRVHSGNTIYF. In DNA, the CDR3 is TGTGCCAGTAGTATCGACAGGGTGCACTCTGGAAACACCATATATTTT.

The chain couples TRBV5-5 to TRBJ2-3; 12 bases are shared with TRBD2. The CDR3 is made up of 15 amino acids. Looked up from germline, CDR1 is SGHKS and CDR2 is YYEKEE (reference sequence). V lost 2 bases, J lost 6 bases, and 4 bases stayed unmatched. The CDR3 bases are TGTGCCAGCAGCTTACTAGCGGGGGGCCAGGATACGCAGTATTTT. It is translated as CASSLLAGGQDTQYF. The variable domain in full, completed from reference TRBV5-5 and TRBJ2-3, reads DAGVTQSPTHLIKTRGQQVTLRCSPISGHKSVSWYQQVLGQGPQFIFQYYEKEERGRGNFPDRFSARQFPNYSSELNVNALLLGDSALYLCASSLLAGGQDTQYFGPGTRLTVL.

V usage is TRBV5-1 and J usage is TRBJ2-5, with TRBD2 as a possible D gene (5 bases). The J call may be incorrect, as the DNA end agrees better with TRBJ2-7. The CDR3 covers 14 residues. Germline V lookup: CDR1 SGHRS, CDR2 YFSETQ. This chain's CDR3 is CASSSPGNQYEQYF. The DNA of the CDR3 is TGCGCCAGCAGCTCTCCGGGGAATCAATACGAGCAGTACTTC.

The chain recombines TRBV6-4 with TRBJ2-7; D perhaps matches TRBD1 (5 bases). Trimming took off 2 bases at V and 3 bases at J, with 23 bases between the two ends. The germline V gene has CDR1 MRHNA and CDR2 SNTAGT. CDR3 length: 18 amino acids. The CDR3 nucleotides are TGTGCCAGCAGTGACAAAAGGGGCAGGAATCCGCTTTACTACGAGCAGTACTTC. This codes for CASSDKRGRNPLYYEQYF.

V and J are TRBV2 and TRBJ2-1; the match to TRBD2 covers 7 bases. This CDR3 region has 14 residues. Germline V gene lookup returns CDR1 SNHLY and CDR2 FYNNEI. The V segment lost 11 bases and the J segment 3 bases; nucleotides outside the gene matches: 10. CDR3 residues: CAQQGLGLYNEQFF. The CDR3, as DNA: TGTGCCCAGCAAGGACTAGGACTCTACAATGAGCAGTTCTTC.

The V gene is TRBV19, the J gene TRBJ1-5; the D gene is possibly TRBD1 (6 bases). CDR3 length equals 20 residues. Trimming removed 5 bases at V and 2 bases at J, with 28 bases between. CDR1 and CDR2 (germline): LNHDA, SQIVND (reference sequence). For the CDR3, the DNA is TGTGCCAGTAGTCCCTGGGAGGCAGGGGCCGCCCGGTGGGGCAATCAGCCCCAGCATTTT. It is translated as CASSPWEAGAARWGNQPQHF. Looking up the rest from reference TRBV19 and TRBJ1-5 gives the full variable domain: DGGITQSPKYLFRKEGQNVTLSCEQNLNHDAMYWYRQDPGQGLRLIYYSQIVNDFQKGDIAEGYSVSREKKESFPLTVTSAQKNPTAFYLCASSPWEAGAARWGNQPQHFGDGTRLSIL.

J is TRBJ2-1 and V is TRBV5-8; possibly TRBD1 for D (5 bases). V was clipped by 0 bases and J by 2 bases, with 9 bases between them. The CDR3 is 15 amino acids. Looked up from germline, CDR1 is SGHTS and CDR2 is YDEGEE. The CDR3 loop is CASSLETEPYNEQFF. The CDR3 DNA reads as TGTGCCAGCAGCTTGGAGACAGAGCCCTACAATGAGCAGTTCTTC. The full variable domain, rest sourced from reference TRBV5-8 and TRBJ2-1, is EAGVTQSPTHLIKTRGQQATLRCSPISGHTSVYWYQQALGLGLQFLLWYDEGEERNRGNFPPRFSGRQFPNYSSELNVNALELEDSALYLCASSLETEPYNEQFFGPGTRLTVL.

CDR3 protein: CASSAYGTENEKLFF. In nucleotides, the CDR3 is TGTGCCAGCAGCGCGTACGGGACAGAGAATGAAAAACTGTTTTTT. The chain joins TRBV9 to TRBJ1-4, with 7 bases fitting TRBD1. Trimming removed 3 bases from V and 5 bases from J; junction bases left unmatched: 7. Per the germline V gene, CDR1 is SGDLS and CDR2 is YYNGEE. The CDR3 is 15 residues long.